These 29 T cell receptor beta chains were all obtained from the same sample, sequenced in a study of blood T cell repertoires in COVID-19 (dated by TCRdb to between 2020 and 2021). Libraries were built with the immunoSEQ multiplex PCR assay. Sourced from immuneACCESS, this table was stored by TCRdb with only in-frame sequences that have V and J called. A share of the clones is absent; for the studies checked, an unresolved V gene accounts for under half, and the remainder has no known explanation. Across this sample there are 300,000 to 350,000 clones, with under 95% seen only once. The ten largest account for roughly 3.3% of the sample. The sequenced sample consisted of peripheral blood. The receptors derive from a woman aged 18-35 years who had recovered from COVID-19.

This chain joins TRBV6-6 and TRBJ2-7; possible D gene TRBD1, 5 bases. Germline assignment: CDR1 MNHNY and CDR2 SVGAGI (reference sequence). Trimming left V 0 bases short and J 1 base short, with 13 bases between. The CDR3 contains 16 residues. The CDR3 is CASSYSILGASYEQYV. Written as DNA, the CDR3 is TGTGCCAGCAGTTACTCAATCCTAGGGGCGTCCTACGAGCAGTACGTC.

This chain links TRBV2 with TRBJ2-2; 8 bases fit TRBD1. Trimming took 6 bases from V and 2 from J; bases not matched to a gene: 2. This CDR3 is 14 amino acids long. Germline V lookup: CDR1 SNHLY, CDR2 FYNNEI. CDR3 in amino acids: CASRDRVNTGELFF. In DNA, the CDR3 is TGTGCCAGCAGGGACAGGGTAAACACCGGGGAGCTGTTTTTT.

Here the CDR3 DNA reads TGTGCCAGCAGCCTCCGGGACAGGGGACACCAAGAGACCCAGTACTTC. The encoded protein is CASSLRDRGHQETQYF. The chain links TRBV3-1 (or the pseudogene TRBV3-2) to TRBJ2-5; 10 bases line up with TRBD1. The CDR3 is 16 amino acids. The V gene end was trimmed by 4 bases and the J gene end by 0 bases; junction bases not matched to a gene: 5. Per germline, CDR1 LGHDT and CDR2 YNNKEL (reference sequence).

The chain has TRBV6-2 or TRBV6-3 and TRBJ1-2; 7 nucleotides agree with TRBD1. Germline V gene sequence: CDR1 MNHEY, CDR2 SVGEGT. V shed 0 bases and J 4 bases; nucleotides not matched to a gene: 23. This CDR3 has 21 amino acids. The CDR3 region is CASSYSTTRRTGTELAYGYTF. The CDR3 bases are TGTGCCAGCAGTTACTCGACTACTCGCCGCACCGGGACAGAACTCGCCTATGGCTACACCTTC.

The chain joins TRBV24-1 to TRBJ2-3; D may be TRBD1 (5 bases). The CDR3 runs to 16 residues. CDR1 is KGHDR, CDR2 SFDVKD, per germline. V lost 2 bases, J lost 0 bases, and 11 bases lay in between. The CDR3 reads CATSDYQGPSTDTQYF. The CDR3 DNA sequence: TGTGCCACCAGTGATTATCAGGGTCCTAGCACAGATACGCAGTATTTT.

CDR3 sequence: CASSLYGQYSGNTIYF. DNA for the CDR3: TGTGCCAGCAGTTTATACGGACAATACTCTGGAAACACCATATATTTT. The genes are TRBV28 and TRBJ1-3; weak D call: TRBD1 (5 bases). The CDR3 is made up of 16 amino acids. CDR1 and CDR2 (germline): MDHEN, SYDVKM. The ends were cut back, 1 base at V and 0 bases at J, with 10 bases in the middle.

The chain recombines TRBV5-6 with TRBJ2-1; D remains ambiguous. Germline values: CDR1 SGHDT, CDR2 YYEEEE. The germline V and J ends were trimmed by 2 bases and 1 base, with 16 bases remaining between them. The CDR3 runs to 17 residues. The CDR3 is CASSFPPSADSYNEQFF. As DNA, the CDR3 is TGTGCCAGCAGCTTCCCGCCGAGCGCCGATTCCTACAATGAGCAGTTCTTC. The full variable domain, completed using reference TRBV5-6 and TRBJ2-1, is DAGVTQSPTHLIKTRGQQVTLRCSPKSGHDTVSWYQQALGQGPQFIFQYYEEEERQRGNFPDRFSGHQFPNYSSELNVNALLLGDSALYLCASSFPPSADSYNEQFFGPGTRLTVL.

This chain joins TRBV5-1 and TRBJ1-4; TRBD1 is a possible D gene (6 bases). This CDR3 comprises 14 residues. Trimming took 1 base from V and 2 from J, leaving 6 bases between them. Per germline, CDR1 SGHRS and CDR2 YFSETQ. This CDR3 is CASSLTGTNEKLFF. The CDR3 DNA reads TGCGCCAGCAGCTTGACAGGGACTAATGAAAAACTGTTTTTT.

The CDR3 DNA follows: TGTGCCAGCAGTTTACGGGACAGCGACCATCTAATCCATGGCTACACCTTC. Protein: CASSLRDSDHLIHGYTF. The chain recombines TRBV27 with TRBJ1-2, with 7 bases that match TRBD1. The germline V gene encodes CDR1 MNHEY and CDR2 SMNVEV (reference sequence). V was pared by 2 bases and J by 6 bases, with 15 bases of the junction left unmatched. The CDR3 sequence is 17 residues long.

V and J are TRBV12-3 or TRBV12-4 and TRBJ1-1; the match to TRBD1 covers 7 bases. V was clipped by 1 base and J by 10 bases; unmatched bases: 3. This CDR3 contains 12 residues. The CDR3 region is CASSLGQGAAFF. The CDR3 nucleotides read TGTGCCAGCAGTTTAGGACAGGGAGCAGCTTTCTTT.

The rearrangement links TRBV25-1 to TRBJ2-2, with D possibly matching TRBD1 (6 bases). Germline CDR1 is MGHDK and CDR2 is SYGVNS. The CDR3 is 16 amino acids. Deletions cut 4 bases from V and 1 base from J, with 13 bases between. The DNA of the CDR3 is TGTGCCAGCAGTGGGGGGCCGGCAGAGAACACCGGGGAGCTGTTTTTT. As protein: CASSGGPAENTGELFF.

V usage is TRBV6-2 or TRBV6-3 and J usage is TRBJ2-5, with D possibly matching TRBD2 (5 bases). Germline assignment: CDR1 MNHEY and CDR2 SVGEGT. The CDR3 spans 13 residues. Trimming took off 3 bases at V and 4 bases at J, with 9 bases between the two ends. Written as DNA, the CDR3 is TGTGCCAGCAGTTATGGAGGACCAGAGACCCAGTACTTC. It yields the protein CASSYGGPETQYF.

The J gene is TRBJ2-1, the V gene TRBV3-1 (or the pseudogene TRBV3-2), with 7 bases aligning to TRBD1. Germline V CDR1 and CDR2: LGHDT, YNNKEL (reference sequence). CDR3 length: 15 residues. V trimming: 1 base; J trimming: 4 bases; junction bases outside the gene matches: 4. The CDR3 DNA follows: TGTGCCAGCAGCCAAGGACAGGGAATATACAATGAGCAGTTCTTC. Encoded protein: CASSQGQGIYNEQFF.

The chain carries TRBV19 and TRBJ2-1; D gene ambiguous. V lost 5 bases and J lost 0, with 5 bases in between. Germline V lookup: CDR1 LNHDA, CDR2 SQIVND (reference sequence). This CDR3 comprises 13 residues. This chain's CDR3 is CASSHSSYNEQFF. As DNA, the CDR3 is TGTGCCAGTAGTCATAGCTCCTACAATGAGCAGTTCTTC.

This clone was recorded once. The chain is built from TRBV6-6 and TRBJ1-4, with D maybe TRBD1 (5 bases). The germline gives CDR1 MNHNY, CDR2 SVGAGI (reference sequence). The ends were cut back, 2 bases at V and 8 bases at J, with 12 bases in the middle. The CDR3 extends over 14 amino acids. CDR3 protein: CASSYRSGGEKLFF. The CDR3 DNA sequence: TGTGCCAGCAGTTACAGGTCCGGGGGGGAAAAACTGTTTTTT.

The chain links TRBV19 to TRBJ1-1; D is ambiguous. Germline V gives CDR1 LNHDA, CDR2 SQIVND (reference sequence). CDR3 size: 13 residues. The V gene lost 3 bases and the J gene lost 5 bases, with 10 bases spanning the gap. The CDR3 reads CASSIPPGTEAFF. The CDR3, as DNA: TGTGCCAGTAGTATCCCTCCGGGTACTGAAGCTTTCTTT.

In DNA form, the CDR3 reads TGTGCCACCAGTGGCGGGGCGGACAATCAGCCCCAGCATTTT. It is translated as CATSGGADNQPQHF. This rearrangement joins TRBV24-1 to TRBJ1-5; tentative D call: TRBD1 (5 bases). The V gene lost 5 bases and the J gene lost 3 bases, with 10 bases spanning the gap. Germline CDR1 reads KGHDR; CDR2 reads SFDVKD. The CDR3 is 14 residues long.

The chain has TRBV9 and TRBJ2-1; TRBD2 matches at 8 bases. The CDR3 is 15 residues long. CDR1 and CDR2 (germline): SGDLS, YYNGEE. V was pared by 4 bases and J by 6 bases, with 9 bases of the junction left unmatched. The DNA for the CDR3 is TGTGCCAGCAGCCCCCGGGGGGGACAAGGCAATGAGCAGTTCTTC. Protein sequence: CASSPRGGQGNEQFF.

The chain uses TRBV18 and TRBJ2-1; possibly TRBD2 for D (6 bases). The CDR3 has 15 residues. Germline V gene sequence: CDR1 KGHSH, CDR2 LQKENI. The germline V and J ends were trimmed by 3 bases and 1 base, with 10 bases remaining between them. DNA of the CDR3: TGTGCCAGCTCACCCGGGAGTTCTTCCTACAATGAGCAGTTCTTC. Encoded protein: CASSPGSSSYNEQFF.

V gene TRBV5-6 combines with J gene TRBJ2-3; weak D call: TRBD2 (5 bases). Germline V gene sequence: CDR1 SGHDT, CDR2 YYEEEE. Deletions cut 3 bases from V and 0 bases from J, with 8 bases between. This CDR3 contains 14 residues. The CDR3 is CASSSRTSTDTQYF. The CDR3 DNA reads TGTGCCAGCAGCTCAAGGACTAGCACAGATACGCAGTATTTT.

The rearrangement uses TRBV7-9 and TRBJ2-4; D gene uncertain. The germline CDR1 and CDR2 sequences are SEHNR and FQNEAQ (reference sequence). V was shortened by 4 bases and J by 0 bases, with 10 bases between the two germline ends. This CDR3 spans 15 amino acids. CDR3 residues: CASSSLPLAKNIQYF. CDR3 in DNA: TGTGCCAGCAGCTCGCTACCCCTAGCCAAAAACATTCAGTACTTC.

The chain joins TRBV6-2 or TRBV6-3 to TRBJ1-3; D uncertain. V was cut by 2 bases and J by 0 bases, with 11 bases left in between. Germline V lookup: CDR1 MNHEY, CDR2 SVGEGT. This CDR3 region has 16 residues. The CDR3 DNA follows: TGTGCCAGCAGTTACACCCTAATTCTCTCTGGAAACACCATATATTTT. It specifies CASSYTLILSGNTIYF.

CDR3: CSVHGGLYGYTF. The CDR3 DNA follows: TGCAGCGTCCACGGGGGGCTTTATGGCTACACCTTC. This chain uses TRBV29-1 with TRBJ1-2, with D tentatively TRBD1 (6 bases). The CDR3 is 12 residues long. The V gene's germline CDR1 is SQVTM and CDR2 ANQGSEA. V lost 6 bases and J 5 bases, leaving 13 bases between the germline ends.

The chain joins TRBV15 to TRBJ2-7; D is uncertain. V dropped 0 bases and J dropped 1 base, with 7 bases sitting between them. The CDR3 covers 14 residues. Germline lookup yields CDR1 LNHNV and CDR2 YYDKDF (reference sequence). The chain's CDR3 is CATSRDPRSYEQYV. Here the CDR3 DNA reads TGTGCCACCAGCAGAGATCCTCGGTCCTACGAGCAGTACGTC.

The chain links TRBV29-1 to TRBJ1-1; 7 bases agree with TRBD1. CDR3 length: 14 residues. Germline V CDR1 and CDR2: SQVTM, ANQGSEA. The J segment lost 5 bases and the V segment lost 1 base, leaving 7 bases of the junction unmatched. The CDR3 region is CSVEVLRGWTEAFF. In DNA form, the CDR3 reads TGCAGCGTTGAAGTCCTCAGGGGGTGGACTGAAGCTTTCTTT.

This clone was seen just once. V usage is TRBV19 and J usage is TRBJ1-1; D might be TRBD1 (5 bases). Germline lookup yields CDR1 LNHDA and CDR2 SQIVND (reference sequence). This CDR3 has 14 amino acids. V lost 6 bases, J lost 8 bases, and 19 bases lay in between. The CDR3 region has the DNA TGTGCCAGTAGCCAAGAGATCACCCACAGGGAAGCTTTCTTT. This gives the protein CASSQEITHREAFF.

The CDR3 DNA reads TGTGCCAGTAGCCGACAGGGGGCGGGAGAGACCCAGTACTTC. It encodes CASSRQGAGETQYF. This rearrangement joins TRBV19 to TRBJ2-5; the match to TRBD1 covers 10 bases. The V gene end was trimmed by 6 bases and the J gene end by 4 bases; junction bases not matched to a gene: 5. There are 14 residues in the CDR3. Germline-derived CDR1 and CDR2 are LNHDA and SQIVND (reference sequence). The full variable domain, its missing parts supplied by reference TRBV19 and TRBJ2-5, is DGGITQSPKYLFRKEGQNVTLSCEQNLNHDAMYWYRQDPGQGLRLIYYSQIVNDFQKGDIAEGYSVSREKKESFPLTVTSAQKNPTAFYLCASSRQGAGETQYFGPGTRLLVL.

The chain is built from TRBV6-2 or TRBV6-3 and TRBJ1-4; D remains unclear. Trimming shortened V by 5 bases and J by 7 bases, and 14 bases separated the two germline ends. The CDR3 consists of 14 residues. Germline-derived CDR1 and CDR2 are MNHEY and SVGEGT. CDR3 amino acids: CASSPPRALEKLFF. Here the CDR3 DNA reads TGTGCCAGCAGTCCGCCGAGAGCACTTGAAAAACTGTTTTTT.

V and J are TRBV2 and TRBJ1-2, with unresolved D. The CDR3 is 13 amino acids. The V gene's germline CDR1 is SNHLY and CDR2 FYNNEI. V lost 6 bases to trimming and J lost 3 bases, with 11 bases between them. This chain's CDR3 is CASRSGDDYGYTF. In DNA form, the CDR3 reads TGTGCCAGCAGGTCCGGGGATGACTATGGCTACACCTTC.